These 22 T cell receptor beta chains share one sample of origin, sequenced in a study of shared clonotypes between healthy human individuals. The repertoire was sequenced with immunoSEQ multiplex PCR; TCRdb's copy has only in-frame clones and lacks some. The sample lists some 96,000 clones; over 40% were seen once. Sequencing used PBMCs. The source of these receptors is a woman in her forties in good health. Some clones in this sample may be carry-over from other donors' samples.

CDR3 nucleotide sequence: TGCGCCAGCAGCCAAGTCCGGACCCCGCAAGAGACCCAGTACTTC. This codes for CASSQVRTPQETQYF. V gene TRBV4-1 combines with J gene TRBJ2-5; D is undetermined. This CDR3 is built from 15 residues. Germline loops: CDR1 MGHRA, CDR2 YSYEKL. The V gene lost 1 base and the J gene lost 2 bases, with 11 bases spanning the gap.

The chain links TRBV5-1 to TRBJ2-7; 9 bases agree with TRBD1. The CDR3 is 15 amino acids. Germline V gene lookup returns CDR1 SGHRS and CDR2 YFSETQ. V shed 2 bases and J 5 bases; nucleotides not matched to a gene: 8. Written as DNA, the CDR3 is TGCGCCAGCAGCTTAGCCGGGACAGGGCAAGACGAGCAGTACTTC. The encoded protein is CASSLAGTGQDEQYF.

A few counts support this clone. The gene calls are TRBV5-1 and TRBJ1-4; D is unclear. This CDR3 has 15 residues. From germline, CDR1 is SGHRS and CDR2 YFSETQ. Trimming pared 4 bases from V and 2 bases from J, leaving 12 bases between. CDR3 in amino acids: CASSASPGTNEKLFF. The DNA for the CDR3 is TGCGCCAGCAGCGCCAGTCCGGGCACTAATGAAAAACTGTTTTTT.

The CDR3 sequence: CASFAAPGYEQYF. The CDR3 nucleotides are TGTGCCAGTTTTGCCGCCCCTGGCTACGAGCAGTACTTC. The chain recombines TRBV27 with TRBJ2-7; D remains unclear. The CDR3 covers 13 residues. V lost 9 bases, J lost 3 bases, and 15 bases lay in between. CDR1 is MNHEY and CDR2 is SMNVEV in the germline V gene (reference sequence).

This clone was observed a few times. The V and J genes are TRBV13 and TRBJ2-1; 9 bases match TRBD2. The V gene end was trimmed by 3 bases and the J gene end by 0 bases; junction bases not matched to a gene: 6. CDR3 length: 17 amino acids. Germline values: CDR1 PRHDT, CDR2 FYEKMQ (reference sequence). The CDR3 DNA follows: TGTGCCAGCAGCTTTGGGACTAGCTTATACTCCTACAATGAGCAGTTCTTC. This codes for CASSFGTSLYSYNEQFF.

With regard to this clone: A much larger clone lies a single base off, so this may be a read error. Other nucleotide sequences in the sample specify the same CDR3. This sequence joins TRBV6-1 and TRBJ2-1, with D tentatively TRBD2 (5 bases). The CDR3 has 14 residues. Germline lookup yields CDR1 MNHNS and CDR2 SASEGT. CDR3 nucleotides: TGTGCTAGCAGTGAAGGCGGGTATTACAATGAGCAGTTCTTC. It encodes CASSEGGYYNEQFF.

The sample holds a few counts of this clone. A clone one base away is much larger, so this may be a read error. Other DNA variants within this sample encode the same CDR3. The V and J genes are TRBV29-1 and TRBJ2-5, with 8 bases matching TRBD2. The V and J ends lost 7 bases and 8 bases, in that order; junction bases with no gene match: 9. CDR1 and CDR2 (germline): SQVTM, ANQGSEA. The CDR3 consists of 12 residues. This CDR3 reads CSGTSFGETQYF. In DNA, the CDR3 is TGCAGCGGGACTAGCTTTGGAGAAACCCAGTACTTC.

A few counts support this clone. The CDR3 region is CASSLGGFYNSPLHF. CDR3 coding DNA: TGTGCCAGCAGTTTGGGGGGTTTCTATAATTCACCCCTCCACTTT. This rearrangement joins TRBV27 to TRBJ1-6; a weak D match, TRBD1 (5 bases). Germline CDR1 is MNHEY and CDR2 is SMNVEV (reference sequence). V lost 3 bases to trimming and J lost 3 bases, with 9 bases between them. The CDR3 consists of 15 residues.

The chain links TRBV18 to TRBJ1-1; TRBD1 agrees at 8 bases. Germline CDR1 reads KGHSH; CDR2 reads LQKENI. The CDR3 sequence is 15 residues long. With V trimmed by 3 bases and J by 12 bases, 15 bases remained unmatched. CDR3 amino acids: CASSPATGASVATFF. DNA of the CDR3: TGTGCCAGCTCACCTGCGACAGGGGCCTCGGTGGCTACTTTCTTT.

This clone was counted at least ten times. The chain recombines TRBV27 with TRBJ2-7; a possible D gene is TRBD1 (5 bases). CDR3 length: 13 amino acids. Germline V gene data show CDR1 as MNHEY and CDR2 as SMNVEV (reference sequence). The germline V and J ends were trimmed by 2 bases and 6 bases, with 11 bases remaining between them. The CDR3 here is CASSLGPGFEQYF. In nucleotides, the CDR3 is TGTGCCAGCAGTTTAGGGCCAGGGTTCGAGCAGTACTTC.

This sequence joins TRBV7-6 and TRBJ2-5; 10 nucleotides agree with TRBD2. Germline V lookup: CDR1 SGHVS, CDR2 FNYEAQ. Trimming cost V 4 bases and J 7 bases; bases outside gene matches: 6. The CDR3 is 14 amino acids. In DNA, the CDR3 is TGTGCCAGCAGCTCCCAGCGGGGGGGAGGGACCCAGTACTTC. Translated, it gives CASSSQRGGGTQYF.

This clone was seen a few times. This chain uses TRBV28 with TRBJ2-2; D tentatively reads TRBD1 or TRBD2 (7 bases each). The V end was cut by 0 bases, the J end by 6 bases, with 11 bases between. In germline, CDR1 is MDHEN, CDR2 SYDVKM. CDR3 length equals 15 residues. The CDR3 here is CASSLWGGGSGELFF. The CDR3 nucleotides are TGTGCCAGCAGTTTATGGGGAGGGGGCTCCGGGGAGCTGTTTTTT.

A few counts support this clone. This chain connects TRBV29-1 to TRBJ2-5; 7 positions match TRBD1. V lost 3 bases and J lost 2; bases outside the gene matches: 9. Germline CDR1 and CDR2: SQVTM and ANQGSEA. The CDR3 totals 15 residues. In DNA, the CDR3 is TGCAGCGTTGACCGACCCCCAGGGGGTCAAGAGACCCAGTACTTC. Its translation: CSVDRPPGGQETQYF.

This chain joins TRBV4-1 and TRBJ2-7; 7 positions agree with TRBD1. Unmatched junction bases numbered 3, after V lost 1 base and J lost 0 bases. Per germline, CDR1 MGHRA and CDR2 YSYEKL. The CDR3 extends over 15 amino acids. CDR3 nucleotides: TGCGCCAGCAGCCAAGGTGGGGACAGCTCCTACGAGCAGTACTTC. Translating it yields CASSQGGDSSYEQYF.

This clone came up many times. V and J are TRBV7-3 and TRBJ2-5; 10 positions agree with TRBD2. Per germline, CDR1 SGHTA and CDR2 FQGTGA. This CDR3 region has 15 residues. J lost 5 bases, V lost 2 bases, and 5 bases had no gene match. The CDR3 spells CASSLGLAGVETQYF. The DNA of the CDR3 is TGTGCCAGCAGCTTAGGGCTAGCGGGAGTGGAGACCCAGTACTTC.

The chain uses TRBV14 and TRBJ1-2; no clear D. Germline CDR1 is SGHDN and CDR2 is FVKESK. Between the trimmed V and J ends, which lost 1 base and 11 bases, there was a span of 8 bases. The CDR3 is made up of 11 amino acids. The CDR3 DNA sequence: TGTGCCAGCAGCCAAGGAGTCGTTTACACCTTC. It translates to CASSQGVVYTF.

This clone showed up many times. The chain is built from TRBV6-6 and TRBJ2-7; TRBD2 matches 9 bases. V lost 7 bases, J lost 5 bases, and 12 bases stayed unmatched. The CDR3 extends over 15 amino acids. Germline values: CDR1 MNHNY, CDR2 SVGAGI (reference sequence). The CDR3 loop reads CASNRRAGGLNEQYF. The CDR3 DNA follows: TGTGCCAGCAACCGGAGGGCGGGAGGGCTCAACGAGCAGTACTTC.

In this sample, this clone turned up many times. The J gene is TRBJ2-7, the V gene TRBV2; a weak D match, TRBD2 (6 bases). V lost 4 bases and J 5 bases, leaving 9 bases between the germline ends. CDR1 and CDR2 from the germline V gene are SNHLY and FYNNEI. CDR3 length equals 12 residues. The CDR3 DNA reads as TGTGCCAGCAGTGTCTCGGGGGACGAGCAGTACTTC. It codes for CASSVSGDEQYF.

There are a few counts of this clone. A much larger clone lies one base from this, so it may be a read error. The chain couples TRBV25-1 to TRBJ1-2; the D gene is possibly TRBD1 (5 bases). This CDR3 is built from 11 residues. The V and J ends lost 6 bases and 5 bases respectively, with 7 bases between them. CDR1 and CDR2 from the germline V gene are MGHDK and SYGVNS. The CDR3 region is CASREGYGYTF. The DNA of the CDR3 is TGTGCCAGCAGAGAGGGGTATGGCTACACCTTC.

V gene TRBV18 combines with J gene TRBJ2-1; D is undetermined. Trimming stripped 3 bases from V and 0 bases from J, with 12 bases between. The CDR3 covers 16 residues. The germline CDR1 and CDR2 sequences are KGHSH and LQKENI. The CDR3 spells CASSPRGGSSYNEQFF. The CDR3 bases are TGTGCCAGCTCACCCCGTGGCGGTAGCTCCTACAATGAGCAGTTCTTC.

Only a few counts were recorded for this clone. The rearrangement joins TRBV4-2 to TRBJ2-7, with D maybe TRBD1 (6 bases). The V and J ends lost 0 bases and 1 base respectively, with 13 bases between them. This CDR3 has 16 residues. CDR1 is LGHNA and CDR2 is YNFKEQ in the germline V gene. Here the CDR3 reads CASSQDLPTGSYEQYF. The CDR3 DNA sequence: TGTGCCAGCAGCCAAGATCTCCCAACAGGGTCCTACGAGCAGTACTTC.

The chain is built from TRBV7-6 and TRBJ2-5; D remains ambiguous. Germline-derived CDR1 and CDR2 are SGHVS and FNYEAQ. Trimming shortened V by 2 bases and J by 5 bases, and 12 bases separated the two germline ends. This CDR3 is 14 amino acids long. The CDR3 is CASSLNPASETQYF. The CDR3 nucleotides are TGTGCCAGCAGCTTAAACCCTGCCTCGGAGACCCAGTACTTC.